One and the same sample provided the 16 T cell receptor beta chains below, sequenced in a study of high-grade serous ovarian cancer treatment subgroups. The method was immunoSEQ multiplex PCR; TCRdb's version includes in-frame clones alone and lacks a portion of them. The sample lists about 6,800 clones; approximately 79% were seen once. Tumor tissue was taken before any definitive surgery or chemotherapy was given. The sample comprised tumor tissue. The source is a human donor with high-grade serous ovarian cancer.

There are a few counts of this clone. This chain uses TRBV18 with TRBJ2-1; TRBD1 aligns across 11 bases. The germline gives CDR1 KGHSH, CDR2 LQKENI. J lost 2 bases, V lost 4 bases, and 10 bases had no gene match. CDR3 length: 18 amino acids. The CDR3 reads CASSLVLPGQGAYNEQFF. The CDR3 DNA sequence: TGTGCCAGCTCACTAGTCCTGCCGGGACAGGGGGCCTACAATGAGCAGTTCTTC.

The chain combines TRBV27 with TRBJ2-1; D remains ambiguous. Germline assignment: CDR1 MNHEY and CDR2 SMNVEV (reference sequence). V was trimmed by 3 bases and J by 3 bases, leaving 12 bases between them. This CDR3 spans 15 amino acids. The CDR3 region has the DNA TGTGCCAGCAGTTTTGGTGCAGACTTCTACAATGAGCAGTTCTTC. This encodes CASSFGADFYNEQFF.

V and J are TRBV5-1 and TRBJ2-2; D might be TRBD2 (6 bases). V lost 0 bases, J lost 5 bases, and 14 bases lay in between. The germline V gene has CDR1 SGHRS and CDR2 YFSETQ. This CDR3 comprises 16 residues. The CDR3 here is CASSLATAGRTGELFF. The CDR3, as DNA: TGCGCCAGCAGCTTGGCCACGGCGGGGCGGACCGGGGAGCTGTTTTTT.

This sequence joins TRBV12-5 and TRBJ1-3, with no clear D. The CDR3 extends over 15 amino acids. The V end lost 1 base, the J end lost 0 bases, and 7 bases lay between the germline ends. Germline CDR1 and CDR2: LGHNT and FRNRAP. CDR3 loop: CASGLGTGSGNTIYF. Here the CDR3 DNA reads TGTGCTAGTGGTTTGGGGACGGGCTCTGGAAACACCATATATTTT.

CDR3: CASSVGSGGGKEQYF. The CDR3 DNA follows: TGTGCCAGCAGCGTAGGAAGCGGGGGAGGGAAAGAGCAGTACTTC. The V call is TRBV9, the J call TRBJ2-7, with 8 bases lining up with TRBD2. V shed 0 bases and J 7 bases; nucleotides not matched to a gene: 9. The CDR3 is 15 amino acids. The V gene's germline CDR1 is SGDLS and CDR2 YYNGEE.

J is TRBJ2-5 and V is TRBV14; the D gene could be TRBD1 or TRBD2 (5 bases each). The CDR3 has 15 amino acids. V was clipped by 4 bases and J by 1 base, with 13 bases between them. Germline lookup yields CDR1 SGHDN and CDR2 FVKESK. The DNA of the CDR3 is TGTGCCAGCAGCCCCCCGAGGGGTTCCCAAGAGACCCAGTACTTC. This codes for CASSPPRGSQETQYF.

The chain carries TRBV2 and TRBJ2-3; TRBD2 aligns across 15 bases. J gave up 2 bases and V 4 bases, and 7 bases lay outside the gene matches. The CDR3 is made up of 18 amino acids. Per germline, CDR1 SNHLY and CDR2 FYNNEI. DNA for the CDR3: TGTGCCAGCAGTGGGACTAGCGGGAGGGCCGGGGACACAGATACGCAGTATTTT. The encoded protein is CASSGTSGRAGDTDTQYF.

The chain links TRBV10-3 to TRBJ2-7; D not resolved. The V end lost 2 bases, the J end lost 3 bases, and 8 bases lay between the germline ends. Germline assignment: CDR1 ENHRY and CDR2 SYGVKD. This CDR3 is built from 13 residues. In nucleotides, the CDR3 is TGTGCCATCAGTGAGGAATCAGGCTACGAGCAGTACTTC. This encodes CAISEESGYEQYF.

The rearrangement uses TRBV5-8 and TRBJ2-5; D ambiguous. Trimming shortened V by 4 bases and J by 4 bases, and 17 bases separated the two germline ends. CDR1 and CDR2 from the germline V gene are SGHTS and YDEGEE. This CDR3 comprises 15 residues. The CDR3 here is CASSPGKAALETQYF. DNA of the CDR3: TGTGCCAGCAGCCCTGGAAAGGCGGCCCTAGAGACCCAGTACTTC.

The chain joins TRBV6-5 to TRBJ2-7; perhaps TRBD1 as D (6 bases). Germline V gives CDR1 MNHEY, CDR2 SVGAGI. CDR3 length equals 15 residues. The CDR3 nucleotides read TGTGCTACCATCCCACGCAGGGGACGATTCCACGAGCAGTACTTC. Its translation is CATIPRRGRFHEQYF.

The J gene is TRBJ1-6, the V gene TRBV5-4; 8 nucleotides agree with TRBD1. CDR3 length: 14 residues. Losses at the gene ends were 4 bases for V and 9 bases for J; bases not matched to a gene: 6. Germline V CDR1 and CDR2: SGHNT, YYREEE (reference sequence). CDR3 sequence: CASSVQGVGSPLHF. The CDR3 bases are TGTGCCAGCAGCGTACAGGGGGTGGGTTCACCCCTCCACTTT.

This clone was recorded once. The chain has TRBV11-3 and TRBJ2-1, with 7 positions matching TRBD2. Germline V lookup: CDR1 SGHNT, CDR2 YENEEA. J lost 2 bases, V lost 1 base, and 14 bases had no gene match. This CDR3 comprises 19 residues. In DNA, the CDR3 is TGTGCCAGCAGCTTAGCTGGGCAGGGTGCAGGACTAGCCTACAATGAGCAGTTCTTC. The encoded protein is CASSLAGQGAGLAYNEQFF. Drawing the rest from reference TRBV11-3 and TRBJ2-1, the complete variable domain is EAGVVQSPRYKIIEKKQPVAFWCNPISGHNTLYWYLQNLGQGPELLIRYENEEAVDDSQLPKDRFSAERLKGVDSTLKIQPAELGDSAVYLCASSLAGQGAGLAYNEQFFGPGTRLTVL.

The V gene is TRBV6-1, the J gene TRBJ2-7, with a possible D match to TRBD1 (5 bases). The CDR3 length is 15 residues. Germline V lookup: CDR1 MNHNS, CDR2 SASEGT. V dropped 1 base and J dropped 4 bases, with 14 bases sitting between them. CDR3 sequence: CASSEEVRGWYEQYF. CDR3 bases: TGTGCCAGCAGTGAAGAAGTAAGGGGCTGGTACGAGCAGTACTTC.

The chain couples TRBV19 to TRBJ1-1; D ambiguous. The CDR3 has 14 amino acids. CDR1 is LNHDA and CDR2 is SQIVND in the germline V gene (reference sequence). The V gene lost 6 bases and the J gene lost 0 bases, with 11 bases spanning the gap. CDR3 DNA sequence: TGTGCCAGTAGCCCTCAAGTAATGAACACTGAAGCTTTCTTT. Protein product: CASSPQVMNTEAFF.

CDR3: CASSLEWDSGNTIYF. DNA for the CDR3: TGTGCCAGCAGCTTAGAATGGGACTCTGGAAACACCATATATTTT. The rearrangement links TRBV7-9 to TRBJ1-3; D is unresolved. The V gene lost 1 base and the J gene lost 0 bases, with 7 bases spanning the gap. CDR1 and CDR2 from the germline V gene are SEHNR and FQNEAQ (reference sequence). The CDR3 totals 15 residues.

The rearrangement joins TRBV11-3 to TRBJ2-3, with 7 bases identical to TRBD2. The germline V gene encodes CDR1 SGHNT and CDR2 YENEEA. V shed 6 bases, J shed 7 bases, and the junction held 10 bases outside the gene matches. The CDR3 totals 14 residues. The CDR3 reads CASSHVAGLNTQYF. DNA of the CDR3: TGTGCCAGCAGTCACGTAGCGGGTTTAAATACGCAGTATTTT.